A single TCR beta chain is shown here with its context. This sample was included in a study of T cell changes during pregnancy in multiple sclerosis. TCRdb's copy holds only in-frame clones and misses some; the assay was immunoSEQ multiplex PCR. This sample has around 110,000 clones, with 85% to 95% found just once. The sample in question was peripheral blood, obtained in the third trimester of pregnancy. This clonotype was obtained from a female donor in good health, enrolled as a control in a pregnancy study.

The CDR3 spells CASSSLDGRDSYEQYF. The DNA of the CDR3 is TGTGCCAGCAGTTCTCTCGACGGGAGGGACTCCTACGAGCAGTACTTC. The V and J genes are TRBV6-6 and TRBJ2-5; TRBD2 aligns across 8 bases. Matching the DNA end better, TRBJ2-7 makes the J call doubtful. The germline V gene has CDR1 MNHNY and CDR2 SVGAGI (reference sequence). This CDR3 has 16 amino acids.